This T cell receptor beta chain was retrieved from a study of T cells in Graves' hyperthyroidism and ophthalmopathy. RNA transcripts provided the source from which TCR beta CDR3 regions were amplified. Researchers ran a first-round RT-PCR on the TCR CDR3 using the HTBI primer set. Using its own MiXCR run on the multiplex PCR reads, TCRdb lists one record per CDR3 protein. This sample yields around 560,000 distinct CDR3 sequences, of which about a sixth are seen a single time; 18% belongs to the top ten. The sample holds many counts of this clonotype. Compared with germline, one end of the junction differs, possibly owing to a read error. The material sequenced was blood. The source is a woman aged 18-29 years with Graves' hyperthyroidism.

The DNA of the CDR3 is TGTGCCAGCAGCCTAGCGGGGGGCCGACCCTCGTATTTT. Residues: CASSLAGGRPSYF. This chain connects TRBV7-2 to TRBJ2-3, with 11 bases matching TRBD2. The CDR3 covers 13 residues. Germline V gene lookup returns CDR1 SGHTA and CDR2 FQGNSA.